The 12 T cell receptor beta chains below were found in one sample sequenced in a study of blood T cell repertoires in COVID-19 (TCRdb year 2020). Library prep was done by the immunoSEQ multiplex PCR assay. The source is immuneACCESS, and TCRdb retained only in-frame sequences with V and J called. Part of the clones is not carried over; for the studies checked, unresolved V genes explain less than half of this, and the remainder is unexplained. The sample yields about 150,000 clones; roughly 85% were counted once. Around 5% of the sample goes to the ten largest clones. Input material: peripheral blood. The receptors come from a human donor in a cohort sampled during active COVID-19.

This clone has a single count. The chain recombines TRBV12-3 or TRBV12-4 with TRBJ1-2; D ambiguous. V lost 7 bases and J lost 7, with 10 bases in between. The CDR3 length is 11 residues. CDR3 loop: CASTLSGGYTF. The DNA of the CDR3 is TGTGCCAGCACCTTGAGCGGTGGCTACACCTTC.

The chain joins TRBV5-6 to TRBJ2-7; D unclear. The ends were cut back, 0 bases at V and 2 bases at J, with 6 bases in the middle. The germline CDR1 and CDR2 sequences are SGHDT and YYEEEE. The CDR3 sequence is 13 residues long. CDR3 residues: CASSLGGPYEQYF. The DNA of the CDR3 is TGTGCCAGCAGCTTGGGCGGCCCCTACGAGCAGTACTTC.

This clone has more than one count but fewer than ten. The chain combines TRBV7-9 with TRBJ2-5; perhaps TRBD1 as D (6 bases). Germline CDR1 reads SEHNR; CDR2 reads FQNEAQ (reference sequence). Trimming pared 5 bases from V and 5 bases from J, leaving 15 bases between. The CDR3 totals 14 residues. The CDR3 nucleotides read TGTGCCAGCAGCGAAGTAGGGCAGGGGGAGACCCAGTACTTC. This translates into CASSEVGQGETQYF.

This sequence joins TRBV19 and TRBJ2-7; the match to TRBD1 covers 7 bases. This CDR3 is 15 amino acids long. Trimming took 5 bases from V and 2 from J; bases not matched to a gene: 9. CDR1 and CDR2 (germline): LNHDA, SQIVND (reference sequence). CDR3 DNA: TGTGCCAGTAGTCTCCGACAGGGCAGCCCCTACGAGCAGTACTTC. This sequence encodes CASSLRQGSPYEQYF.

The chain has TRBV2 and TRBJ1-2; 8 positions agree with TRBD1. The trim removed 4 bases at V and 2 bases at J, leaving 0 bases unmatched. This CDR3 is 13 amino acids long. Germline CDR1 SNHLY, CDR2 FYNNEI. The CDR3 bases are TGTGCCAGCAGTGGGACAGGGAACTATGGCTACACCTTC. This codes for CASSGTGNYGYTF. Variable domain in full (rest from reference TRBV2 and TRBJ1-2): EPEVTQTPSHQVTQMGQEVILRCVPISNHLYFYWYRQILGQKVEFLVSFYNNEISEKSEIFDDQFSVERPDGSNFTLKIRSTKLEDSAMYFCASSGTGNYGYTFGSGTRLTVV.

This chain uses TRBV7-8 with TRBJ1-2; 7 bases match TRBD1. Unmatched junction bases numbered 6, after V lost 1 base and J lost 4 bases. This CDR3 contains 15 residues. Germline CDR1 is SGHVS and CDR2 is FQNEAQ. This CDR3 reads CASSLGFDRVYGYTF. In DNA, the CDR3 is TGTGCCAGCAGCTTAGGATTCGACAGGGTCTATGGCTACACCTTC.

The chain joins TRBV19 to TRBJ2-7, with 10 nucleotides matching TRBD2. This CDR3 has 14 residues. Germline lookup yields CDR1 LNHDA and CDR2 SQIVND (reference sequence). Trimming at V came to 1 base and at J to 3 bases, leaving 0 bases not matched to a gene. DNA of the CDR3: TGTGCCAGTAGTATAGGGACTAGCGGCTACGAGCAGTACTTC. The encoded protein is CASSIGTSGYEQYF.

This clone was seen a single time. The chain recombines TRBV30 with TRBJ1-6; TRBD1 is a possible D gene (5 bases). With 3 bases removed from V and 17 bases from J, the gap between germline ends came to 20 bases. The CDR3 is 13 amino acids. The germline V gene has CDR1 GTSNPN and CDR2 SVGIG (reference sequence). As DNA, the CDR3 is TGTGCCTGGAGAGCGTTAACAGGCGGGGTATTCCACTTT. Translated, it gives CAWRALTGGVFHF.

The chain combines TRBV4-2 with TRBJ2-3; 9 bases align to TRBD2. Looked up from germline, CDR1 is LGHNA and CDR2 is YNFKEQ. V trimming: 5 bases; J trimming: 6 bases; junction bases outside the gene matches: 21. The CDR3 is made up of 19 amino acids. Here the CDR3 reads CASSEGATSGGNRRDTQYF. The CDR3 nucleotides are TGTGCCAGCAGCGAAGGGGCAACGAGCGGGGGGAACCGGAGGGATACGCAGTATTTT.

CDR3 in DNA: TGTGCCAGCAGCTTTTTCACGCCGCTCAGGGGCTCCTACGAGCAGTACTTC. This translates into CASSFFTPLRGSYEQYF. The gene calls are TRBV5-8 and TRBJ2-7; a possible D gene is TRBD1 (6 bases). Germline V gives CDR1 SGHTS, CDR2 YDEGEE. Between the trimmed V and J ends, which lost 2 bases and 0 bases, there was a span of 18 bases. The CDR3 covers 17 residues.

The chain carries TRBV5-6 and TRBJ2-1; perhaps TRBD1 as D (6 bases). CDR1 and CDR2 (germline): SGHDT, YYEEEE. V gave up 2 bases and J gave up 8 bases, with 11 bases separating them. This CDR3 has 13 residues. The CDR3 region has the DNA TGTGCCAGCAGCTTTGGCAGGGGAGATGAGCAGTTCTTC. As protein: CASSFGRGDEQFF.

The chain couples TRBV28 to TRBJ1-2; D may be TRBD1 (6 bases). The V and J ends lost 5 bases and 3 bases respectively, with 22 bases between them. This CDR3 has 17 residues. CDR1 is MDHEN and CDR2 is SYDVKM in the germline V gene. CDR3 residues: CASSPVGALLSDYGYTF. CDR3 in DNA: TGTGCCAGCAGTCCGGTGGGGGCGCTGCTTAGTGACTATGGCTACACCTTC.